This TCR beta chain was retrieved from a study of glioma-infiltrating T cells. Remarks on this clonotype: Antigen: not known. A read error may be the cause here, since a much bigger clone is one base away.

The CDR3 covers 14 residues. V was trimmed by 7 bases and J by 2 bases, leaving 15 bases between them. Per germline, CDR1 SEHNR and CDR2 FQNEAQ (reference sequence). The iRepertoire nested amplicon-rescue multiplex PCR amplified TCR alpha and beta CDR3s from RNA. TCRdb reprocessed the multiplex PCR reads with MiXCR, giving one entry per CDR3 protein. In the table there are approximately 110,000 distinct CDR3 sequences, less than 30% of which are singletons. Study observations and caveats: CDR3 overlap between tissue and blood was very small.

The chain couples TRBV7-9 to TRBJ2-7; a possible D gene is TRBD1 (6 bases). Sequencing was done on a sample of glioma tissue, nonneoplastic brain tissue, or PBMCs (not recorded which). The sequence was collected from a human donor with low-grade glioma or glioblastoma, undergoing nonglioma brain surgery, or in good health (not recorded which). The CDR3 protein is CASTSVTGAYEQYF. The CDR3 DNA reads as TGTGCCAGCACCTCCGTGACAGGCGCCTACGAGCAGTACTTC. The whole variable domain, remainder taken from reference TRBV7-9 and TRBJ2-7, is DTGVSQNPRHKITKRGQNVTFRCDPISEHNRLYWYRQTLGQGPEFLTYFQNEAQLEKSRLLSDRFSAERPKGSFSTLEIQRTEQGDSAMYLCASTSVTGAYEQYFGPGTRLTVT.